Listed below are T cell receptor beta chains from one sample, sequenced in a study of Graves' ophthalmopathy and Graves' hyperthyroidism. TCRdb itself ran the multiplex PCR reads through MiXCR, one entry per CDR3 protein. The sample has 580,000 or so distinct CDR3 sequences; about 40% are singletons. Source material: peripheral blood or thyroid tissue (not recorded which). The receptors come from an adult man with Graves' hyperthyroidism. The CDR3 runs from the conserved cysteine through the conserved F or W. D genes are given only for firm matches. Clone size is stated in some rows and not others, as once, few, many or a class when expanded.

cdr3_length: 15
v_call: TRBV2
j_call: TRBJ2-2
d_call: .
clone_size: .
cdr3_nt: TGTGCCAGCAGTATCTGGGCTTGGGACACCGGGGAGCTGTTTTTT
cdr3_aa: CASSIWAWDTGELFF

cdr3_length: 14
v_call: TRBV7-6
j_call: TRBJ2-7
d_call: TRBD1
clone_size: .
cdr3_nt: TGTGCCAGCAGCACCCGGACAGGGCCCGGTGAGCAGTACTTC
cdr3_aa: CASSTRTGPGEQYF

cdr3_length: 14
v_call: TRBV28
j_call: TRBJ1-2
d_call: .
clone_size: .
cdr3_nt: TGTGCCAGCAGTTTAGTCTTGACACAAGAGGGCTACACCTTC
cdr3_aa: CASSLVLTQEGYTF

cdr3_length: 16
v_call: TRBV7-2
j_call: TRBJ1-3
d_call: .
clone_size: many
cdr3_nt: TGTGCCAGCAGCTTAGCTCCAGGAGACTCTGGAAACACCATATATTTT
cdr3_aa: CASSLAPGDSGNTIYF

cdr3_length: 14
v_call: TRBV15
j_call: TRBJ2-7
d_call: TRBD2
clone_size: .
cdr3_nt: TGTGCCACCAGCAGAAATAGCGGGGTCGACGAGCAGTACTTC
cdr3_aa: CATSRNSGVDEQYF

cdr3_length: 14
v_call: TRBV4-1
j_call: TRBJ1-1
d_call: .
clone_size: few
cdr3_nt: TGCGCCAGCAGCCCCACCGCACAGTCACTTGAAGCTTTCTTT
cdr3_aa: CASSPTAQSLEAFF

cdr3_length: 14
v_call: TRBV4-1
j_call: TRBJ2-7
d_call: .
clone_size: .
cdr3_nt: TGCGCCAGCAGCCATAGCCGGAGGACTTACGAGCAGTACTTC
cdr3_aa: CASSHSRRTYEQYF

cdr3_length: 13
v_call: TRBV20-1
j_call: TRBJ1-6
d_call: .
clone_size: .
cdr3_nt: TGCAGTGCTAGGTCAGGGTATAATTCACCCCTCCACTTT
cdr3_aa: CSARSGYNSPLHF

cdr3_length: 13
v_call: TRBV5-6
j_call: TRBJ2-7
d_call: .
clone_size: .
cdr3_nt: TGTGCCAGCAGCTCACCCGTACCCCCCGAGCAGTACTTC
cdr3_aa: CASSSPVPPEQYF

cdr3_length: 15
v_call: TRBV24-1
j_call: TRBJ1-5
d_call: .
clone_size: .
cdr3_nt: TGTGCCACCAGTGAGCCAGGGGCAGGCAATCAGCCCCAGCATTTT
cdr3_aa: CATSEPGAGNQPQHF

cdr3_length: 16
v_call: TRBV5-1
j_call: TRBJ1-1
d_call: TRBD1
clone_size: many
cdr3_nt: TGCGCCAGCAGCTTGGTGACAGGGCCAGGCGGCACTGAAGCTTTCTTT
cdr3_aa: CASSLVTGPGGTEAFF

cdr3_length: 16
v_call: TRBV20-1
j_call: TRBJ2-5
d_call: TRBD2
clone_size: many
cdr3_nt: TGCAGTGCTAGTCTACTAGCGGGGGGAAATCTGGAGACCCAGTACTTC
cdr3_aa: CSASLLAGGNLETQYF

cdr3_length: 17
v_call: TRBV10-3
j_call: TRBJ2-6
d_call: TRBD1
clone_size: many
cdr3_nt: TGTGCCATCAGTGACGGGACAGCCAGCTCTGGGGCCAACGTCCTGACTTTC
cdr3_aa: CAISDGTASSGANVLTF

cdr3_length: 16
v_call: TRBV10-3
j_call: TRBJ1-2
d_call: TRBD1
clone_size: .
cdr3_nt: TGTGCCATCAGTGCTACGGACAGGGGCGGGGGATATGGCTACACCTTC
cdr3_aa: CAISATDRGGGYGYTF

cdr3_length: 16
v_call: TRBV6-5
j_call: TRBJ2-7
d_call: .
clone_size: many
cdr3_nt: TGTGCCAGCAGTTATCTCGGGAACAGGGCACCCTACGAGCAGTACTTC
cdr3_aa: CASSYLGNRAPYEQYF

cdr3_length: 15
v_call: TRBV14
j_call: TRBJ1-1
d_call: TRBD1
clone_size: .
cdr3_nt: TGTGCCAGCAGGTCAGGCGATACAGGGGGCACTGAAGCTTTCTTT
cdr3_aa: CASRSGDTGGTEAFF

cdr3_length: 15
v_call: TRBV5-8
j_call: TRBJ1-6
d_call: .
clone_size: many
cdr3_nt: TGTGCCAGCAGCTTGGGCGCCAGTTTAGATTCACCCCTCCACTTT
cdr3_aa: CASSLGASLDSPLHF

cdr3_length: 15
v_call: TRBV12-3/TRBV12-4
j_call: TRBJ2-7
d_call: TRBD1
clone_size: many
cdr3_nt: TGTGCCAGCAGTCCGGATATGGGACAGTATTTGGAGCAGTACTTC
cdr3_aa: CASSPDMGQYLEQYF

cdr3_length: 16
v_call: TRBV29-1
j_call: TRBJ2-5
d_call: TRBD1
clone_size: many
cdr3_nt: TGCAGCGTTGAAGATTTGGCCCCAGGGGGCGTCGAGACCCAGTACTTC
cdr3_aa: CSVEDLAPGGVETQYF

cdr3_length: 13
v_call: TRBV6-5
j_call: TRBJ1-1
d_call: TRBD1
clone_size: few
cdr3_nt: TGTGCCAGCAGTTACACCGACAGGGGGCTCGCTTTCTTT
cdr3_aa: CASSYTDRGLAFF

cdr3_length: 13
v_call: TRBV29-1
j_call: TRBJ1-1
d_call: .
clone_size: .
cdr3_nt: TGCAGCAGTTCCGGACAATTGAACACTGAAGCTTTCTTT
cdr3_aa: CSSSGQLNTEAFF

cdr3_length: 16
v_call: TRBV7-9
j_call: TRBJ1-4
d_call: TRBD1
clone_size: .
cdr3_nt: TGCGCCAGCAGCTTGGGGGGACAGGGGGTAGAAGAAAAACTGTTTTTT
cdr3_aa: CASSLGGQGVEEKLFF

cdr3_length: 14
v_call: TRBV20-1
j_call: TRBJ2-5
d_call: .
clone_size: .
cdr3_nt: TGCAGTGCTGTCAGGGGAAACAGCAATCAGCCCCAGTACTTC
cdr3_aa: CSAVRGNSNQPQYF

cdr3_length: 15
v_call: TRBV12-3/TRBV12-4
j_call: TRBJ2-2
d_call: .
clone_size: .
cdr3_nt: TGTGCCAGCAGTTTGTGGGGGGCTAGCACCGGGGAGCTGTTTTTT
cdr3_aa: CASSLWGASTGELFF

cdr3_length: 13
v_call: TRBV7-6
j_call: TRBJ2-2
d_call: .
clone_size: many
cdr3_nt: TGTGCCAGCAGCGCAACAGGGACCGGGGAGCTGTTTTTT
cdr3_aa: CASSATGTGELFF

cdr3_length: 18
v_call: TRBV7-9
j_call: TRBJ1-1
d_call: .
clone_size: few
cdr3_nt: TGTGCCAGCAGCCCCAACCTCGGCCGGGGGTGGGTGGGCACTGAAGCTTTCTTT
cdr3_aa: CASSPNLGRGWVGTEAFF

cdr3_length: 15
v_call: TRBV7-9
j_call: TRBJ1-6
d_call: TRBD1
clone_size: .
cdr3_nt: TGTGCCAGCAGTGAGGGACAGGGGATTAATTCACCCCTCCACTTT
cdr3_aa: CASSEGQGINSPLHF

cdr3_length: 11
v_call: TRBV29-1
j_call: TRBJ1-2
d_call: TRBD1
clone_size: many
cdr3_nt: TGCAGCGTGGGGACAGGAGTCGGCTACACCTTC
cdr3_aa: CSVGTGVGYTF

cdr3_length: 14
v_call: TRBV7-9
j_call: TRBJ2-2
d_call: .
clone_size: .
cdr3_nt: TGTGCCAGCAGTGCCGGACGGCGCTCCGGGGAGCTGTTTTTT
cdr3_aa: CASSAGRRSGELFF

cdr3_length: 13
v_call: TRBV19
j_call: TRBJ1-4
d_call: .
clone_size: many
cdr3_nt: TGTGCCAGTAGTCACGACAGAGGGGAAAAACTGTTTTTT
cdr3_aa: CASSHDRGEKLFF

cdr3_length: 15
v_call: TRBV12-3/TRBV12-4
j_call: TRBJ2-7
d_call: .
clone_size: many
cdr3_nt: TGTGCCAGCTCCCCTCGGGGGACAGAGCGAGGCGAGCAGTACTTC
cdr3_aa: CASSPRGTERGEQYF

cdr3_length: 14
v_call: TRBV10-3
j_call: TRBJ2-6
d_call: .
clone_size: .
cdr3_nt: TGTGCCACCAAGGAGGGAACAGGGGCCAACGTCCTGACTTTC
cdr3_aa: CATKEGTGANVLTF

cdr3_length: 13
v_call: TRBV24-1
j_call: TRBJ2-5
d_call: .
clone_size: many
cdr3_nt: TGTGCCACCAGTGAGGGCCCGAAGGAGACCCAGTACTTC
cdr3_aa: CATSEGPKETQYF

cdr3_length: 16
v_call: TRBV7-2
j_call: TRBJ2-3
d_call: .
clone_size: .
cdr3_nt: TGTGCCAGCAGCTTAGCCCCCAGTAGTCTAACAGATACGCAGTATTTT
cdr3_aa: CASSLAPSSLTDTQYF

cdr3_length: 14
v_call: TRBV29-1
j_call: TRBJ1-2
d_call: .
clone_size: .
cdr3_nt: TGCAGCGTTGCAGGGTTTGGCATTAACTATGGCTACACCTTC
cdr3_aa: CSVAGFGINYGYTF

cdr3_length: 13
v_call: TRBV20-1
j_call: TRBJ2-7
d_call: .
clone_size: .
cdr3_nt: TGCAGTGCTAGAGACACGCCGATCTACGAGCAGTACTTC
cdr3_aa: CSARDTPIYEQYF

cdr3_length: 18
v_call: TRBV12-5
j_call: TRBJ2-6
d_call: TRBD1
clone_size: few
cdr3_nt: TGTGCTAGTGGTTTGGGAGGACAGGGGGGATTTGGGGCCAACGTCCTGACTTTC
cdr3_aa: CASGLGGQGGFGANVLTF

cdr3_length: 17
v_call: TRBV7-6
j_call: TRBJ2-5
d_call: .
clone_size: many
cdr3_nt: TGTGCCAGCAGCCCCCGACGCGGGACCCGAGACCAAGAGACCCAGTACTTC
cdr3_aa: CASSPRRGTRDQETQYF

cdr3_length: 14
v_call: TRBV7-9
j_call: TRBJ2-5
d_call: .
clone_size: many
cdr3_nt: TGTGCCAGCAGCCCTTGGGAAGGGAAAAAGAACCAGTACTTC
cdr3_aa: CASSPWEGKKNQYF

cdr3_length: 16
v_call: TRBV29-1
j_call: TRBJ2-5
d_call: .
clone_size: many
cdr3_nt: TGCAGCGTTTTTATCCCACACAGGGCCCTACAAGAGACCCAGTACTTC
cdr3_aa: CSVFIPHRALQETQYF

cdr3_length: 15
v_call: TRBV24-1
j_call: TRBJ2-7
d_call: .
clone_size: few
cdr3_nt: TGTGCCAGCAGTTTATCCATTACCGGGCCCTACGAGCAGTACTTC
cdr3_aa: CASSLSITGPYEQYF

cdr3_length: 12
v_call: TRBV7-6
j_call: TRBJ2-7
d_call: .
clone_size: once
cdr3_nt: TGTGCCAGCGGAACCAGGGCATACGAGCAGTACTTC
cdr3_aa: CASGTRAYEQYF

cdr3_length: 15
v_call: TRBV19
j_call: TRBJ1-6
d_call: TRBD1
clone_size: .
cdr3_nt: TGTGCCAGTAGTACTAGCACCAGGGGGGAGGCACAGCTCCACTTT
cdr3_aa: CASSTSTRGEAQLHF

cdr3_length: 14
v_call: TRBV5-1
j_call: TRBJ1-3
d_call: .
clone_size: many
cdr3_nt: TGCGCCAGCAGCTTACAGGTCTCTGGAAACACCATATATTTT
cdr3_aa: CASSLQVSGNTIYF

cdr3_length: 16
v_call: TRBV7-9
j_call: TRBJ2-5
d_call: TRBD2
clone_size: many
cdr3_nt: TGTGCCAGCAGCTCCCGTCCCCGGACTAGCGGAGAGACCCAGTACTTC
cdr3_aa: CASSSRPRTSGETQYF

cdr3_length: 16
v_call: TRBV20-1
j_call: TRBJ2-7
d_call: .
clone_size: .
cdr3_nt: TGCAGTGCTAGCCCGGGGGGCGGGAGAGCCTCCTACGAGCAGTACTTC
cdr3_aa: CSASPGGGRASYEQYF

cdr3_length: 14
v_call: TRBV10-3
j_call: TRBJ1-1
d_call: .
clone_size: .
cdr3_nt: TGTGCCACCCGCCGGGACACGGGGTACACTGAAGCTTTCTTT
cdr3_aa: CATRRDTGYTEAFF

cdr3_length: 13
v_call: TRBV11-2
j_call: TRBJ1-5
d_call: .
clone_size: .
cdr3_nt: TGTGCCAGCAGCTTAGGGGGCTGGCAGCCCCAGCATTTT
cdr3_aa: CASSLGGWQPQHF

cdr3_length: 15
v_call: TRBV18
j_call: TRBJ1-2
d_call: .
clone_size: .
cdr3_nt: TGTGCCAGCTCACCCGGCGGCCAATCTAACTATGGCTACACCTTC
cdr3_aa: CASSPGGQSNYGYTF

cdr3_length: 13
v_call: TRBV28
j_call: TRBJ1-6
d_call: TRBD1
clone_size: many
cdr3_nt: TGTGCCAGCAGTTTGACAGGGGACTCACCCCTCCACTTT
cdr3_aa: CASSLTGDSPLHF